The present T cell receptor (beta chain) was sequenced within a study of CD8+CD57+ T cells in acquired aplastic anemia. TCR beta VDJ and CDR3 were profiled, and genomic DNA was the template. TCRdb recomputed calls from the reads with MiXCR, one row per CDR3 protein. The data show 150,000 to 200,000 distinct CDR3 sequences, with 64% seen just once and roughly 50% held by the top ten. V was clipped by 2 bases and J by 3 bases, with 11 bases between them. CDR1 is SGHVS and CDR2 is FQNEAQ in the germline V gene. The CDR3 has 15 residues. V usage is TRBV7-8 and J usage is TRBJ1-5; tentative D call: TRBD1 (5 bases). Sequenced input: sorted CD4+, CD8+, or CD8+CD57+ T cells (not recorded which) from PBMCs. The TCR originated in a human donor with severe aplastic anemia or a healthy control (not recorded which). The CDR3 DNA follows: TGTGCCAGCAGCTTAATTGCAGGGATCAATCAGCCCCAGCATTTT. Translating it yields CASSLIAGINQPQHF.